The 5 T cell receptor beta chains reported below all come from one sample, sequenced in a study of shared clonotypes between healthy human individuals. Sequencing was performed with immunoSEQ multiplex PCR; in TCRdb, only in-frame clones are kept and a portion is missing. This sample yields about 1 million clones, of which approximately 68% are seen a single time; around 1.4% belongs to the top ten. Sequencing was carried out using memory CD4+ T cells sorted from blood. The sample's subset: CD45RA-negative fraction. The receptors here all came from a man aged 18 to 30 in good health.

There are many counts of this clone. Additional DNA sequences in this sample encode the identical CDR3. This chain links TRBV2 with TRBJ1-2; no clear D. Germline V lookup: CDR1 SNHLY, CDR2 FYNNEI. The CDR3 has 13 residues. V was pared by 0 bases and J by 1 base, with 3 bases between. The CDR3 region is CASSEANNYGYTF. CDR3 nucleotide sequence: TGTGCCAGCAGTGAAGCCAATAACTATGGCTACACCTTC.

This clone was detected once. This rearrangement joins TRBV5-1 to TRBJ2-2; 7 nucleotides agree with TRBD1. The V and J ends lost 1 base and 6 bases, in that order; junction bases with no gene match: 3. The CDR3 has 14 residues. The germline V gene encodes CDR1 SGHRS and CDR2 YFSETQ. As DNA, the CDR3 is TGCGCCAGCAGCTTGATGCAGGGGGCCGGGGAGCTGTTTTTT. Protein: CASSLMQGAGELFF.

This chain uses TRBV19 with TRBJ1-5, with 8 positions matching TRBD1. The CDR3 extends over 14 amino acids. The germline V gene encodes CDR1 LNHDA and CDR2 SQIVND (reference sequence). The V and J ends lost 5 bases and 5 bases, in that order; junction bases with no gene match: 5. Here the CDR3 DNA reads TGTGCCAGTAGTGCCGACAGGGGCTATCAGCCCCAGCATTTT. Amino acid sequence: CASSADRGYQPQHF.

CDR3 loop: CASSSGRSTGELFF. DNA for the CDR3: TGTGCTTCCTCTAGCGGGAGGAGCACCGGGGAGCTGTTTTTT. The chain uses TRBV6-1 and TRBJ2-2; 11 bases fit TRBD2. CDR1 and CDR2 (germline): MNHNS, SASEGT. The CDR3 is 14 residues long.

This clone was seen only once. The chain recombines TRBV2 with TRBJ2-1; D is undetermined. The CDR3 covers 11 residues. V was pared by 8 bases and J by 6 bases, with 8 bases between. The germline gives CDR1 SNHLY, CDR2 FYNNEI. CDR3 protein: CASEFVNEQFF. CDR3 bases: TGTGCCAGCGAGTTTGTCAATGAGCAGTTCTTC.